This T cell receptor (beta chain) was documented in a study of beta chain features in type 1 diabetes. Study in general: Investigators examined 107,917,701 sorted cells across all samples. The study's findings and limits: Diminished insertions and augmented deletions at VDJ junctions characterized type 1 diabetes patients.

This clone occurred a few times. Its antigen is not identified. Every donor had blood drawn once into heparin, about 116 mL on average. CD4+ naive, central memory, regulatory and stem cell-like memory cells were sorted via CD45RO/CCR7/CD25/CD127/CD95/CD27. The authors reverse transcribed all of the isolated RNA, so sequencing captured expressed TCRB transcripts. Method: immunoSEQ multiplex PCR; TCRdb's copy keeps in-frame clones and lacks some. Among just over 150,000 clones listed, over 8.5% were seen once. Sequencing was done on a sample of central memory CD4+ T cells from blood. The receptor was derived from a man younger than 30 in good health.

The CDR3 sequence is CASSLWSGTGEYRTEAFF. The CDR3, as DNA: TGTGCCAGCAGTTTATGGTCCGGTACAGGGGAGTATAGGACTGAAGCTTTCTTT. The chain couples TRBV28 to TRBJ1-1; 7 bases match TRBD1. Trimming cost V 0 bases and J 5 bases; bases outside gene matches: 15. The CDR3 is 18 residues long. Germline assignment: CDR1 MDHEN and CDR2 SYDVKM.